Here is one T cell receptor beta chain with its context. The antigen is unknown. Sequenced material consisted of expressed TCRB transcripts (all of the isolated RNA was reverse transcribed). Only in-frame clones appear in the TCRdb table, and some are missing; sequencing was by immunoSEQ multiplex PCR. The table has 860,000 or so clones, about 17% seen once. This sample was taken from a study of beta chain features in type 1 diabetes. The germline CDR1 and CDR2 sequences are WSHSY and SAAADI. This CDR3 comprises 17 residues. V lost 3 bases, J lost 1 base, and 6 bases stayed unmatched. Study conclusions and caveats: A potential influence of HLA type upon TCRB rearrangement remained unresolved herein. For Type 1 diabetes patients, all four CD4+ subsets carried TCRB CDR3s that were moderately but significantly shorter.

J is TRBJ2-2 and V is TRBV10-2; 9 bases line up with TRBD2. The TCR comes from a woman younger than 35 in good health. The sequenced sample consisted of naive CD4+ T cells from blood. The DNA for the CDR3 is TGCGCCAGCAGTGAAGGTAGCGGGAGTTGGAACACCGGGGAGCTGTTTTTT. Protein product: CASSEGSGSWNTGELFF.